This T cell receptor beta chain was sequenced during a study of T cell responses to AZD1222 COVID-19 vaccine. Profiled with immunoSEQ multiplex PCR; TCRdb holds only in-frame clones, not every one. The sample yields around 120,000 clones, around 87% seen once. V was clipped by 6 bases and J by 6 bases; unmatched bases: 4. The CDR3 contains 13 residues. Per germline, CDR1 MNHEY and CDR2 SVGAGI. Sequencing was performed on peripheral blood, taken on day 0 of AZD1222 vaccination. The chain employs TRBV6-5 and TRBJ1-2; TRBD1 aligns across 10 bases. This TCR was recovered from an adult in good health. The CDR3 region has the DNA TGTGCCAGCAGGAGGACAGGGGGGCATGGCTACACCTTC. It translates to CASRRTGGHGYTF.